This entry lists 2 T cell receptor beta chains sequenced from one sample in a study of esophageal squamous cell carcinoma under preoperative chemotherapy. One entry per CDR3 protein, called by TCRdb with MiXCR from the PCR reads. Seen here are tens of thousands of distinct CDR3 sequences, around 50% observed once, and the top ten hold roughly 25%. Described time point: after preoperative PTX-NDP chemotherapy. Sample collection was performed from a patient given preoperative chemotherapy. The origin of the receptors is a human donor with esophageal squamous cell carcinoma. The donor label of this sample is uncertain.

Regarding this clonotype: A read error may produce the germline difference seen at one junction end. The CDR3 nucleotides are TGTGCCAGCAGCTTTCGTTGGGGGCAACGCAAAGATACTCAGTATTTC. Encoded protein: CASSFRWGQRKDTQYF. V and J are TRBV7-2 and TRBJ2-3; the D gene is possibly TRBD1 (6 bases). This CDR3 contains 16 residues. The germline gives CDR1 SGHTA, CDR2 FQGNSA.

Notes on this clonotype: Germline is not matched at one junction end, which may reflect a read error. The rearrangement uses TRBV7-8 and TRBJ2-3; 8 positions match TRBD1. Germline CDR1 reads SGHVS; CDR2 reads FQNEAQ. The CDR3 loop spans 16 amino acids. CDR3 coding DNA: TGTGCCAGCAGGGGCCTCCAGGGGGCGAGCACAGATAAGCAGTATTTT. Its protein product is CASRGLQGASTDKQYF. The full variable domain, rest sourced from reference TRBV7-8 and TRBJ2-3, is GAGVSQSPRYKVAKRGQDVALRCDPISGHVSLFWYQQALGQGPEFLTYFQNEAQLDKSGLPSDRFFAERPEGSVSTLKIQRTQQEDSAVYLCASRGLQGASTDKQYFGPGTRLTVL.